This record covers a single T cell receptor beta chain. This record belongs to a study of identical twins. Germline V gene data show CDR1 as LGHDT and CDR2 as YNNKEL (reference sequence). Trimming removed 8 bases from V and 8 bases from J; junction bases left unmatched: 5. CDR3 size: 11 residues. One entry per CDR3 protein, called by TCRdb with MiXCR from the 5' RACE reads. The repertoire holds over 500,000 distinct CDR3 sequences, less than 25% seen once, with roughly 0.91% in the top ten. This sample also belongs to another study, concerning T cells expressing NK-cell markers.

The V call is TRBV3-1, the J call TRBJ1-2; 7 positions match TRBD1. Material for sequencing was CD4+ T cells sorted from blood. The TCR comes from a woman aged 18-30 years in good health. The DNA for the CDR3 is TGTGCCAGCCAGGGGGTAGGCGGCTACACCTTC. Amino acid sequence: CASQGVGGYTF.